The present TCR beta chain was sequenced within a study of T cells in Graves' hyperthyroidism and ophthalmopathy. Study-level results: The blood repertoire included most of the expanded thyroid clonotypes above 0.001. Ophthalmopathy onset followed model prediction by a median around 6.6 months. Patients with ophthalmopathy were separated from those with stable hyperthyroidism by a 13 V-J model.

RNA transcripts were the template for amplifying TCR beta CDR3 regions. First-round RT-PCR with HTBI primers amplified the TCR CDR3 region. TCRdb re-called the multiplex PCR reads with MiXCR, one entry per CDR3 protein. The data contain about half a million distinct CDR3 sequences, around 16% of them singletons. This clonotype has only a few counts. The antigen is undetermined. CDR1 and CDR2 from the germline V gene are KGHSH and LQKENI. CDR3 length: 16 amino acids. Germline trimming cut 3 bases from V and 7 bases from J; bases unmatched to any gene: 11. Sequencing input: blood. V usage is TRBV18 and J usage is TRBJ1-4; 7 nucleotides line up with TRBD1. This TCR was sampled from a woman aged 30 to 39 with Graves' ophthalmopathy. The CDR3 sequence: CASSPAIRGRSEKLFF. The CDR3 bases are TGTGCCAGCTCACCCGCCATAAGGGGGCGAAGTGAAAAACTGTTTTTT.